This T cell receptor (beta chain) was sequenced in a study of blood T cell repertoires in COVID-19. Study as a whole: Samples taken during acute and convalescent COVID-19 were collected in the United States, Italy and Spain.

Germline CDR1 MNHEY, CDR2 SVGEGT. This CDR3 comprises 17 residues. Trimming left V 5 bases short and J 0 bases short, with 14 bases between. A COVID-19 case had been met by exposed participants during the 2 weeks before study entry. Some clones are missing from TCRdb's copy, which holds only in-frame ones; the method was immunoSEQ multiplex PCR. The sample lists about 200,000 clones, approximately 83% occurring once. Sequenced input: PBMCs or T cells enriched from blood (not recorded which). This clonotype originated in a woman between 45 and 65 years old who had been exposed to COVID-19. The chain joins TRBV6-2 or TRBV6-3 to TRBJ2-6; D is possibly TRBD1 (7 bases). The CDR3 sequence is CASSPRGALSGANVLTF. The CDR3 DNA reads TGTGCCAGCAGTCCCAGGGGGGCACTCTCTGGGGCCAACGTCCTGACTTTC.